A selection of T cell receptor beta chains follows, all from one sample in a study of cytomegalovirus exposure and HLA in healthy donors. Using immunoSEQ multiplex PCR, the repertoire was profiled, and TCRdb retains in-frame clones only, with some absent. The table includes about 340,000 clones, 75% to 90% detected once. The sample comprised PBMCs. These receptors were collected from a young woman in good health and CMV-seronegative. Each CDR3 is given with its conserved first and last residue.

J	V	CDR3
TRBJ1-1	TRBV4-1	CASSQDQGAGTEAFF
TRBJ1-1	TRBV29-1	CSGGQGNTEAFF
TRBJ2-5	TRBV29-1	CSVRATLRETQYF
TRBJ2-1	TRBV6-1	CASSETGWEYNEQFF
TRBJ1-3	TRBV29-1	CSVEEQDGNTIYF
TRBJ2-7	TRBV5-4	CASSSGLATYEQYF
TRBJ2-1	TRBV13	CASSLAGGPYNEQFF
TRBJ2-3	TRBV27	CASSWSAIVDTQYF
TRBJ2-1	TRBV5-1	CASSLDSFWLAYNEQFF
TRBJ1-3	TRBV2	CASSEEVMGASGNTIYF
TRBJ2-7	TRBV5-1	CASSLDGQSYEQYF
TRBJ2-7	TRBV6-5	CASSYGGRANGDEQYF
TRBJ1-5	TRBV7-9	CASSLAGPLRGTQHF
TRBJ2-2	TRBV27	CASSSGLAGNTGELFF
TRBJ2-7	TRBV5-4	CASSLEGAGVREQYF
TRBJ1-5	TRBV28	CASAQGGQPQHF
TRBJ2-7	TRBV19	CASRSGYEQYF
TRBJ2-3	TRBV27	CASSLEGQGTDTQYF
TRBJ1-1	TRBV2	CASSRGAYTEAFF
TRBJ2-7	TRBV4-3	CASSQDGGGRRRVGEQYF
TRBJ2-5	TRBV6-5	CASSSGAGDKTQYF
TRBJ2-7	TRBV28	CASSLTSYYEQYF
TRBJ2-7	TRBV28	CASSLYSGSHEQYF
TRBJ2-1	TRBV7-3	CASSSSGGSYNEQFF
TRBJ2-7	TRBV28	CASSPPRQGRDEQYF
TRBJ1-2	TRBV7-8	CASSLVGEGRASNYGYTF
TRBJ2-7	TRBV27	CASSPMTSGKAYEQYF
TRBJ2-7	TRBV15	CATSRDFPASGTYEQYF
TRBJ2-1	TRBV2	CASSPGTSGSYNEQFF
TRBJ2-1	TRBV4-2	CASSRPGTSANNEQFF
TRBJ2-7	TRBV7-9	CASSSGGPYEQYF